The 4 T cell receptor beta chains listed next were all sequenced from one sample in a study of T-cell memory formation after mild COVID-19. TCRdb reprocessed the 5' RACE reads via MiXCR and lists one record per CDR3 protein. Among about 190,000 distinct CDR3 sequences, approximately 20% were seen once, and the ten largest hold 2.4%. The sequencing sample was made of PBMCs or a T cell subset sorted from them (not recorded which). Receptors were obtained from an adult woman who had mild COVID-19 (a few samples of this study predate the infection). Cell type and time point are not known.

The rearrangement uses TRBV18 and TRBJ1-2; TRBD1 might be the D (6 bases). V lost 2 bases, J lost 1 base, and 11 bases lay in between. The CDR3 totals 15 residues. Germline CDR1 KGHSH, CDR2 LQKENI. CDR3 bases: TGTGCCAGCTCACCAGGGACACCCGGTAACTATGGCTACACCTTC. Translating it yields CASSPGTPGNYGYTF.

In this sample, this clonotype turned up once. The rearrangement uses TRBV7-9 and TRBJ2-5; the match to TRBD1 covers 9 bases. Germline values: CDR1 SEHNR, CDR2 FQNEAQ (reference sequence). After removal of 5 bases from V and 5 bases from J, the junction contained 6 bases not matched to a gene. This CDR3 is built from 14 residues. The DNA for the CDR3 is TGTGCCAGCAGCCCGGACAGGGGACAGGAGACCCAGTACTTC. Translated: CASSPDRGQETQYF.

In DNA form, the CDR3 reads TGCGCCAGCAGCGCCTCGGGACAGGCCGCCTACGAGCAGTACTTC. Translated: CASSASGQAAYEQYF. V is TRBV5-1 and J is TRBJ2-7; TRBD1 matches 8 bases. The CDR3 spans 15 residues. J gave up 2 bases and V 4 bases, and 8 bases lay outside the gene matches. Looked up from germline, CDR1 is SGHRS and CDR2 is YFSETQ.

This chain uses TRBV7-2 with TRBJ1-4, with 7 bases aligning to TRBD1. Germline V gene data show CDR1 as SGHTA and CDR2 as FQGNSA. The trim removed 1 base at V and 7 bases at J, leaving 6 bases unmatched. The CDR3 totals 15 residues. The DNA of the CDR3 is TGTGCCAGCAGCTTAGGGGCCAGGGGGAGTGAAAAACTGTTTTTT. Its translation is CASSLGARGSEKLFF.